This TCR beta chain derives from a study of OX40 agonist ivuxolimab in advanced cancers. For context, the study as a whole: The costimulatory receptor OX40 (CD134) was targeted by ivuxolimab, a fully human IgG2 agonistic monoclonal antibody. Patients were allowed to have had prior anti-PD-1, anti-PD-L1 or anti-CTLA-4 therapy, and around two fifths of the dose-escalation patients had been treated with checkpoint inhibitors. Of the approximately 50 dose-escalation patients, hepatocellular carcinoma was present in about 20, melanoma in around 15, renal cell carcinoma in 9 and head and neck cancer in 9. The paper describes the monotherapy dose-escalation part (N of about 57 patients) of the phase I trial of ivuxolimab. Intravenous ivuxolimab was administered to patients every 2 weeks at six dose levels: 0.01, 0.1, 0.3, 1.5, 3 and 10 mg/kg. Peripheral TCRbeta sequencing aimed to test whether ivuxolimab altered TCR sequence diversity and caused clonal T-cell expansion. A male proportion of 82.7% and a mean age of approximately 62 years, ranging from roughly 23 to 90, were recorded for the dose-escalation cohort. Partial responses occurred in three dose-escalation patients: two with cutaneous melanoma and one with hepatocellular carcinoma.

Genomic DNA was extracted from sorted cells for sequencing of the TCRbeta CDR3 region. TCRbeta CDR3 regions were sequenced using the immunoSEQ Assay. TCRdb took this table from immuneACCESS and kept in-frame rearrangements with V and J called. Such tables lack part of the clones; where checked against another copy, unresolved V genes explain under half of the gap, and the rest is unexplained. The sample profile shows about 79,000 clones; about 88% of them were found once. The ten most abundant clones make up around 4.3% of the sample. Patients with autoimmune disease history or receiving systemic immunosuppression were excluded from the trial. In every dose cohort, peripheral blood was drawn for TCR sequencing at baseline, cycle 4 day 1, and cycle 7 day 1. Samples were obtained from an open-label, multicenter, first-in-human phase I dose-escalation trial of ivuxolimab. Adults with locally advanced or metastatic head and neck squamous cell, hepatocellular, melanoma or renal cell carcinoma were enrolled in the trial. CD4+ and CD8+ T cells were sorted separately from peripheral blood before TCR sequencing.

With regard to this clone: Which antigen it targets is not known. No much larger clone exists at a distance of one base, and base qualities are not known.

Beyond this particular receptor, the publication reports: In the 0.1-3.0 mg/kg groups, partial responders had among the lowest normalized peripheral clonal expansion, particularly in CD8+ T cells. The antigen specificity of the clonally expanded peripheral T cells was not determined. At doses of 0.1 to 3.0 mg/kg, clonal expansion of both CD4+ and CD8+ T cells in blood was seen between baseline and week 6. Low levels of normalized T-cell clonal expansion were also seen in some patients who did not respond. After ivuxolimab, expanded clones were on average more numerous among CD8+ T cells than among CD4+ T cells.

CDR1 and CDR2, looked up from the germline V gene, are SGHRS and YFSETQ. The CDR3 sequence holds 15 residues, the cysteine and phenylalanine included. Only CDR3 DNA is held: 45 bases, read in frame from base 1. Here V drops 4 bases and J drops 2 bases, and the junction holds 5 bases not matched to any gene. The V and J segments used are TRBV5-1 and TRBJ2-3; 9 nucleotides in the junction match TRBD2. The sequencing used CD4+ or CD8+ T cells sorted from blood, collected in a trial of the OX40 agonist ivuxolimab. The receptor was derived from an adult with an advanced solid tumor such as melanoma, head and neck, liver or kidney cancer. The DNA sequence is TGCGCCAGCAGCCTTAGCGGGAGAAACACAGATACGCAGTATTTT. This sequence encodes CASSLSGRNTDTQYF.